One TCR beta chain is described in this entry. As processed by the authors: Nucleated cell number was recorded as an estimate derived from reference gene primer amplification. The protocol was immunoSEQ multiplex PCR, while the TCRdb copy is restricted to in-frame clones and leaves out a portion. The V and J calls and clone size come from that table; D and trimming were worked out from the DNA. The profile covers approximately 28,000 clones, with 72% appearing a single time and over 20% taken by the ten largest. The data originate from a study of blood T cell repertoires in COVID-19. Across the whole study: The samples span acute and convalescent COVID-19 from the United States, Italy and Spain. The cDNA or gDNA used as material had been derived from T cells, B-cell-depleted T cells, or PBMCs.

The CDR3 contains 11 residues. V lost 3 bases and J 1 base, leaving 3 bases between the germline ends. Looked up from germline, CDR1 is SQVTM and CDR2 is ANQGSEA. V gene TRBV29-1 combines with J gene TRBJ1-1; D gene ambiguous. Material: peripheral blood. The TCR was taken from a boy aged 2-15 years with active or convalescent COVID-19. The CDR3 DNA sequence: TGCAGCGTTGACGGGAACACTGAAGCTTTCTTT. It translates to CSVDGNTEAFF.